This TCR beta chain was captured by sequencing in a study of blood T cell repertoires in COVID-19. As for the study in general: Donors in the United States, Italy and Spain gave samples during acute or convalescent COVID-19.

This CDR3 has 16 residues. Germline V gives CDR1 SGHTA, CDR2 FQGNSA. After removal of 1 base from V and 6 bases from J, the junction contained 6 bases not matched to a gene. TCRdb keeps only in-frame clones here, not all; method: immunoSEQ multiplex PCR. The data show more than 150,000 clones, 75% to 85% seen once. This receptor was identified in a woman between 45 and 65 years old with acute or convalescent COVID-19. The chain is built from TRBV7-2 and TRBJ2-2; TRBD2 aligns across 9 bases. The material sequenced was peripheral blood. CDR3 nucleotides: TGTGCCAGCAGCTTAGTCCCAGCGGGAGGTTCCGGGGAGCTGTTTTTT. It encodes CASSLVPAGGSGELFF.